Sequencing of this TCR beta chain was carried out in a study of a mutant IDH1 vaccine in newly diagnosed glioma. Study as a whole: An approximately 62% male, approximately 38% female split and a mean age of about 44 years characterized treated patients. Earlier treatment was radiotherapy, temozolomide, or both, with most getting both. Study outcomes and limitations: Changes in the top peripheral T cell clonotypes seemingly had no bearing on pseudoprogression.

Remarks on this clone: Its antigen is not identified.

The germline V gene encodes CDR1 SNHLY and CDR2 FYNNEI. V shed 6 bases, J shed 6 bases, and the junction held 14 bases outside the gene matches. This CDR3 spans 17 amino acids. The data were produced by immunoSEQ multiplex PCR, yet TCRdb's version contains in-frame clones alone and is incomplete. The repertoire has 45,000 to 65,000 clones, less than 70% of them found once; the top ten carry about 5%. Time point: week 47, end of study. Every single dose of the vaccine, 300 ug of mutant IDH1 20-mer peptide, came with topical imiquimod. The sequence was collected from a man aged 35-49 years with glioma. Some clones in this sample may be carry-over from other donors' samples. This specimen consisted of peripheral blood mononuclear cells (PBMCs), obtained from a glioma patient whose treatment included an IDH1 peptide vaccine. The chain links TRBV2 to TRBJ1-6, with 7 bases that match TRBD1. The CDR3 DNA sequence: TGTGCCAGCAGCGATATACCAGGACAGGCGGGTAATTCACCCCTCCACTTT. Translated: CASSDIPGQAGNSPLHF.